This entry describes one T cell receptor beta chain. Its antigen remains unknown. This sample was included in a study of PD-1 blockade in mismatch repair-deficient tumors. Study background: Enrolled about 2012-2016, patients had progressing, pretreated mismatch repair-deficient cancers of about a dozen types. Study conclusions and caveats: Rapid post-treatment expansion, then contraction, generally preceding radiologic response, marked tumor-resident clones.

The table came from immunoSEQ multiplex PCR; TCRdb's copy has only in-frame clones and leaves some out. Among roughly 120,000 clones listed, roughly 90% were seen once. V lost 5 bases and J lost 8, with 25 bases in between. The CDR3 spans 16 residues. Germline lookup yields CDR1 SGHNT and CDR2 YENEEA. PCR or immunohistochemistry showed mismatch repair deficiency in every enrolled patient. Three pembrolizumab responders had their TCRs sequenced. The source of this sequence is an adult with mismatch repair-deficient cancer. This specimen was peripheral blood, taken approximately 70 weeks after starting pembrolizumab. The rearrangement uses TRBV11-3 and TRBJ2-7; D might be TRBD1 or TRBD2, each matching 5 bases. CDR3 loop: CASSPATGTQIPQQYF. The DNA of the CDR3 is TGTGCCAGCAGCCCTGCTACCGGGACCCAGATTCCCCAGCAGTACTTC.